This T cell receptor beta chain originates from a study of blood T cell repertoires in COVID-19. Germline CDR1 reads MNHEY; CDR2 reads SMNVEV (reference sequence). V lost 6 bases and J lost 10; bases outside the gene matches: 12. CDR3 size: 14 residues. Profiled with immunoSEQ multiplex PCR; TCRdb holds only in-frame clones, not every one. The data show tens of thousands of clones, about 85% seen once. V gene TRBV27 combines with J gene TRBJ2-1, with 7 bases identical to TRBD1. This receptor was identified in a man older than 75 with active or convalescent COVID-19. Material for sequencing was peripheral blood. CDR3 in amino acids: CASRGTEPTGEQFF. The CDR3 DNA reads as TGTGCCAGCAGGGGGACAGAACCTACAGGGGAGCAGTTCTTC.